A single sample is the source of the 3 T cell receptor beta chains below, sequenced in a study of blood T cell repertoires in COVID-19. Produced via immunoSEQ multiplex PCR; TCRdb's table is partial and in-frame only. Here the sample spans tens of thousands of clones, 88% being singletons. Sequenced: peripheral blood. Receptor source: a human donor with active COVID-19. The donor label of this sample is uncertain.

The chain is built from TRBV4-3 and TRBJ2-5; D may be TRBD1 (6 bases). The CDR3 has 16 amino acids. Per germline, CDR1 LGHNA and CDR2 YSLEER. V shed 1 base and J shed 5 bases, with 17 bases lying between them. The CDR3 region is CASSQGGATGRETQYF. The CDR3 bases are TGCGCCAGCAGCCAAGGGGGAGCGACAGGCCGGGAGACCCAGTACTTC.

This chain links TRBV19 with TRBJ2-1; TRBD2 aligns across 14 bases. V dropped 3 bases and J dropped 5; count of bases not matched to a gene: 3. Germline values: CDR1 LNHDA, CDR2 SQIVND (reference sequence). The CDR3 totals 16 residues. The CDR3: CASSMTSGGANNEQFF. Written as DNA, the CDR3 is TGTGCCAGTAGTATGACTAGCGGGGGGGCCAACAATGAGCAGTTCTTC.

This clone was detected a few times. The chain is built from TRBV4-2 and TRBJ1-4; TRBD1 aligns across 10 bases. Germline V gives CDR1 LGHNA, CDR2 YNFKEQ. Trimming cost V 0 bases and J 4 bases; bases outside gene matches: 2. The CDR3 covers 16 residues. The CDR3 is CASSQDGTGDNEKLFF. As DNA, the CDR3 is TGTGCCAGCAGCCAAGATGGGACAGGGGATAATGAAAAACTGTTTTTT.